This record covers a single T cell receptor (beta chain). There are 16 residues in the CDR3. CDR1 SGHTA and CDR2 FQGNSA come from the germline V gene. V lost 5 bases to trimming and J lost 3 bases, with 16 bases between them. This sample stems from a study of blood T cell repertoires in COVID-19. About the study: The United States, Italy and Spain provided the acute and convalescent COVID-19 samples.

Produced via immunoSEQ multiplex PCR; TCRdb's table is partial and in-frame only. The sample carries 14,000 to 15,000 clones, 80% to 95% recorded once. V and J are TRBV7-2 and TRBJ1-4, with D possibly TRBD1 on 6 matching bases. This TCR was recovered from a human donor with active COVID-19. The donor label of this sample is uncertain. Sequenced: peripheral blood. The CDR3 DNA is TGTGCCAGCAGCCCAGTAGGGGCAGGGGCTAATGAAAAACTGTTTTTT. Protein sequence: CASSPVGAGANEKLFF.